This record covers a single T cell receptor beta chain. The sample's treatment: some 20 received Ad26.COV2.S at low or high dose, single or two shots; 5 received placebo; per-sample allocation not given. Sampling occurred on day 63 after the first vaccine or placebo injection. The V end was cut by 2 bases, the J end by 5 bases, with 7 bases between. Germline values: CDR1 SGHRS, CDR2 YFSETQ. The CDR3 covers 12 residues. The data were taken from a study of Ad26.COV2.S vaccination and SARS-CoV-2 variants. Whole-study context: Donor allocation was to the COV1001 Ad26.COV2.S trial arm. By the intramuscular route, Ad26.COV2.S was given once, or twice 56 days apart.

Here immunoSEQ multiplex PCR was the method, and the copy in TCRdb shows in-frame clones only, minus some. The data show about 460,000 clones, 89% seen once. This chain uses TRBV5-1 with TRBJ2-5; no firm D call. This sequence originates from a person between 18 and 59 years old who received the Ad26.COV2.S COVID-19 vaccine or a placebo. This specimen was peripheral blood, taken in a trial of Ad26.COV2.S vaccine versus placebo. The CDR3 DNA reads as TGCGCCAGCAGCTTTGGGTTTGAGACCCAGTACTTC. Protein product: CASSFGFETQYF.